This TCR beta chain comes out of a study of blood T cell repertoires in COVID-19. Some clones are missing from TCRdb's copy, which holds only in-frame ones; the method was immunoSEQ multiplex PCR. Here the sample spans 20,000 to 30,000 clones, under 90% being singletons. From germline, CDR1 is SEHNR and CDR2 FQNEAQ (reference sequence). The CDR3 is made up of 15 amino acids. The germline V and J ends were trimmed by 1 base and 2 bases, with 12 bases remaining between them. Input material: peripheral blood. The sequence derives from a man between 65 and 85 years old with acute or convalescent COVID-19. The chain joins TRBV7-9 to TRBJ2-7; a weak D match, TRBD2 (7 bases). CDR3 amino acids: CASSLVGGGTYEQYF. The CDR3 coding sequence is TGTGCCAGCAGCTTAGTAGGCGGGGGCACCTACGAGCAGTACTTC.